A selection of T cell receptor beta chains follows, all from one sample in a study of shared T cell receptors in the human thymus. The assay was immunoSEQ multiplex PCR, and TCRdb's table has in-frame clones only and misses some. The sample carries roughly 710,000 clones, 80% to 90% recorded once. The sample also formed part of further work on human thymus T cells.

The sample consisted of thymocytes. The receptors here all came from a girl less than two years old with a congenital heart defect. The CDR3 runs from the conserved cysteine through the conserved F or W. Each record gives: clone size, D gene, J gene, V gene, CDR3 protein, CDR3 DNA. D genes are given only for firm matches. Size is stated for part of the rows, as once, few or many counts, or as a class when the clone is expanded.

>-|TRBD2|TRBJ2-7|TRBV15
CATSREGGRETYEQYF
TGTGCCACCAGCAGAGAGGGAGGGCGGGAAACCTACGAGCAGTACTTC
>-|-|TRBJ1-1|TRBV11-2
CASSLGHLSAEAFF
TGTGCCAGCAGCTTAGGTCACCTTAGCGCTGAAGCTTTCTTT
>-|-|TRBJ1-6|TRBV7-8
CASVKFGESSPLHF
TGTGCCAGCGTAAAATTTGGGGAGTCCTCACCCCTCCACTTT
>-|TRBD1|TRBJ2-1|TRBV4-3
CASSPHLDRRYNEQFF
TGCGCCAGCAGCCCTCACCTGGACAGGAGGTACAATGAGCAGTTCTTC
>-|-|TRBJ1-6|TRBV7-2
CASSLVIISPLHF
TGTGCCAGCAGCTTAGTCATCATTTCACCCCTCCACTTT
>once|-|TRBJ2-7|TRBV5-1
CASSSIARDSYEQYF
TGCGCCAGCAGCTCCATAGCCCGAGACTCCTACGAGCAGTACTTC
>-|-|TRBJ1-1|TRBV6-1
CASGPEEVTEAFF
TGTGCCAGCGGTCCGGAGGAGGTTACTGAAGCTTTCTTT
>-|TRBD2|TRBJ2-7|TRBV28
CASSGGEGRSSYEQYF
TGTGCCAGCAGTGGAGGGGAGGGCCGGAGCTCCTACGAGCAGTACTTC
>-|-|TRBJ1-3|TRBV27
CASRHSSGNTIYF
TGTGCCAGCAGGCACTCCTCTGGAAACACCATATATTTT
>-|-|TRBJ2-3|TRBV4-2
CASSQNPLGGDWSDTQYF
TGTGCCAGCAGCCAAAACCCCCTAGGGGGGGACTGGTCAGATACGCAGTATTTT
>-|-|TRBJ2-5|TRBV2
CASSEVGLRGETQYF
TGTGCCAGCAGTGAAGTAGGACTAAGGGGAGAGACCCAGTACTTC
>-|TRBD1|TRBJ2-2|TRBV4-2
CASSQEWVGQGPYTGELFF
TGTGCCAGCAGCCAAGAGTGGGTCGGACAGGGGCCTTACACCGGGGAGCTGTTTTTT
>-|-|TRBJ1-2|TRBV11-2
CASSLRGIFYGYTF
TGTGCCAGCAGCCTCAGGGGAATTTTTTATGGCTACACCTTC
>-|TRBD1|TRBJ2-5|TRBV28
CASSLWGGPGTGDQETQYF
TGTGCCAGCAGTTTGTGGGGGGGTCCCGGGACAGGGGACCAAGAGACCCAGTACTTC
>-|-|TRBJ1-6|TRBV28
CASTKMAGEGSPLHF
TGTGCCAGCACCAAAATGGCAGGTGAAGGATCACCCCTCCACTTT